These 19 T cell receptor beta chains came from one sample sequenced in a study of PD-1 blockade in classical Hodgkin lymphoma. TCRdb's copy holds only in-frame clones and misses some; the assay was immunoSEQ multiplex PCR. This sample has roughly 27,000 clones, with over 60% found just once. Indicated time point: cycle 4 day 1 (C4D1), after around six weeks of nivolumab. Following autologous stem cell transplantation, relapse occurred in every patient, and exposure to brentuximab vedotin varied. Sequencing used peripheral blood mononuclear cells (PBMCs), obtained before the fourth cycle of nivolumab. These receptors were taken from a human donor with classical Hodgkin lymphoma.

The chain joins TRBV6-1 to TRBJ1-5; tentative D call: TRBD1 (6 bases). CDR1 MNHNS and CDR2 SASEGT come from the germline V gene. V gave up 3 bases and J gave up 2 bases, with 8 bases separating them. The CDR3 is made up of 14 amino acids. Here the CDR3 DNA reads TGTGCCAGCAGTGATTCAGGGGGCAATCAGCCCCAGCATTTT. This codes for CASSDSGGNQPQHF.

The sample holds a few counts of this clone. The CDR3 spells CAWSVGTGDYEQYF. The CDR3 DNA sequence: TGTGCCTGGAGTGTAGGGACTGGAGACTACGAGCAGTACTTC. This chain links TRBV30 with TRBJ2-7; a weak D match, TRBD2 (6 bases). The CDR3 has 14 amino acids. Per germline, CDR1 GTSNPN and CDR2 SVGIG (reference sequence). The V end lost 0 bases, the J end lost 3 bases, and 12 bases lay between the germline ends.

The rearrangement uses TRBV2 and TRBJ1-2; D gene ambiguous. CDR3 length: 16 residues. The V end lost 5 bases, the J end lost 2 bases, and 18 bases lay between the germline ends. Germline CDR1 reads SNHLY; CDR2 reads FYNNEI. CDR3 region: CASSPDYGDSNYGYTF. CDR3 DNA sequence: TGTGCCAGCAGTCCGGACTACGGGGATTCGAACTATGGCTACACCTTC.

J is TRBJ1-3 and V is TRBV5-6; no firm D call. Trimming removed 4 bases from V and 0 bases from J, with 8 bases in between. The CDR3 has 14 residues. Per the germline V gene, CDR1 is SGHDT and CDR2 is YYEEEE. The CDR3 spells CASSPTASGNTIYF. CDR3 DNA sequence: TGTGCCAGCAGCCCAACAGCCTCTGGAAACACCATATATTTT. Using reference TRBV5-6 and TRBJ1-3 for the parts outside the CDR3, the full variable domain is DAGVTQSPTHLIKTRGQQVTLRCSPKSGHDTVSWYQQALGQGPQFIFQYYEEEERQRGNFPDRFSGHQFPNYSSELNVNALLLGDSALYLCASSPTASGNTIYFGEGSWLTVV.

The V call is TRBV6-6, the J call TRBJ2-2; maybe TRBD2 (6 bases). CDR1 and CDR2 from the germline V gene are MNHNY and SVGAGI (reference sequence). V was shortened by 6 bases and J by 2 bases, with 13 bases between the two germline ends. This CDR3 spans 15 amino acids. The CDR3 DNA is TGTGCCAGCAGCCCCGCGGGGACCAACACCGGGGAGCTGTTTTTT. As protein: CASSPAGTNTGELFF.

The gene calls are TRBV19 and TRBJ1-2; D ambiguous. V lost 5 bases and J 2 bases, leaving 9 bases between the germline ends. The CDR3 has 13 amino acids. CDR1 is LNHDA and CDR2 is SQIVND in the germline V gene (reference sequence). DNA for the CDR3: TGTGCCAGTAGTTTCGGCAGGAACTATGGCTACACCTTC. Translated: CASSFGRNYGYTF.

The chain employs TRBV6-5 and TRBJ2-7, with 8 bases aligning to TRBD2. Germline CDR1 reads MNHEY; CDR2 reads SVGAGI. V lost 4 bases and J lost 4; bases outside the gene matches: 3. CDR3 size: 13 residues. CDR3 loop: CASSSTSVYEQYF. The CDR3 coding sequence is TGTGCCAGCAGTTCGACTAGCGTATACGAGCAGTACTTC.

The chain carries TRBV21-1 and TRBJ1-1. TRBV21-1 is tagged as a pseudogene. This CDR3 is 13 amino acids long. This chain's CDR3 is CASSKKTGTEAFF. The CDR3 DNA is TGTGCCAGCAGCAAAAAGACGGGGACTGAAGCTTTCTTT.

CDR3 sequence reads: CASGLWGGNEQFF. In DNA form, the CDR3 reads TGTGCCAGCGGGCTTTGGGGCGGGAATGAGCAGTTCTTC. The rearrangement joins TRBV4-2 to TRBJ2-1; either TRBD1 or TRBD2 may fit D (5 bases each). Trimming stripped 8 bases from V and 7 bases from J, with 15 bases between. The CDR3 is made up of 13 amino acids. Germline loops: CDR1 LGHNA, CDR2 YNFKEQ.

In its sample, this clone was seen once. The chain is built from TRBV7-7 and TRBJ2-2; maybe TRBD1 (6 bases). Between the trimmed V and J ends, which lost 5 bases and 0 bases, there was a span of 10 bases. Germline CDR1 and CDR2: SSHAT and FNYEAQ (reference sequence). This CDR3 has 15 residues. The CDR3 bases are TGTGCCAGCAGCCCGACAGGTTCGAACACCGGGGAGCTGTTTTTT. As protein: CASSPTGSNTGELFF.

This sequence joins TRBV7-9 and TRBJ1-1; the match to TRBD1 covers 10 bases. Losses at the gene ends were 6 bases for V and 5 bases for J; bases not matched to a gene: 6. Germline-derived CDR1 and CDR2 are SEHNR and FQNEAQ (reference sequence). This CDR3 is built from 14 residues. CDR3 in DNA: TGTGCCAGCAGGACAGGGGGCTTTGGAACTGAAGCTTTCTTT. Its protein is CASRTGGFGTEAFF. Complete variable domain (other parts from reference TRBV7-9 and TRBJ1-1): DTGVSQNPRHKITKRGQNVTFRCDPISEHNRLYWYRQTLGQGPEFLTYFQNEAQLEKSRLLSDRFSAERPKGSFSTLEIQRTEQGDSAMYLCASRTGGFGTEAFFGQGTRLTVV.

The V gene is TRBV2, the J gene TRBJ2-1, with D possibly TRBD2 on 6 matching bases. The V and J ends lost 7 bases and 5 bases respectively, with 15 bases between them. Germline CDR1 reads SNHLY; CDR2 reads FYNNEI. CDR3 size: 14 residues. The chain's CDR3 is CASIRLGSNNEQFF. The CDR3 nucleotides read TGTGCCAGCATCCGACTAGGGTCTAACAATGAGCAGTTCTTC. Together with reference TRBV2 and TRBJ2-1, the CDR3 gives the full variable domain: EPEVTQTPSHQVTQMGQEVILRCVPISNHLYFYWYRQILGQKVEFLVSFYNNEISEKSEIFDDQFSVERPDGSNFTLKIRSTKLEDSAMYFCASIRLGSNNEQFFGPGTRLTVL.

Judged by abundance, this clone is medium-sized. CDR3 loop: CASSPEGAADAEQYF. DNA for the CDR3: TGTGCCAGCAGCCCGGAGGGAGCAGCGGATGCCGAGCAGTACTTC. The gene calls are TRBV5-4 and TRBJ2-7, with D perhaps TRBD2 (6 bases). CDR1 is SGHNT and CDR2 is YYREEE in the germline V gene (reference sequence). CDR3 size: 15 residues. Deletions cut 4 bases from V and 6 bases from J, with 20 bases between.

The rearrangement uses TRBV6-5 and TRBJ1-2; no definite D call. The CDR3 extends over 11 amino acids. Looked up from germline, CDR1 is MNHEY and CDR2 is SVGAGI. Trimming removed 7 bases from V and 6 bases from J, with 9 bases in between. CDR3 sequence (DNA): TGTGCCAGCAAACGTGGGGATGGCTACACCTTC. Translating it yields CASKRGDGYTF.

V is TRBV9 and J is TRBJ2-1; D is uncertain. The length of the CDR3 is 16 residues. The germline gives CDR1 SGDLS, CDR2 YYNGEE. V lost 4 bases and J lost 0, with 14 bases in between. The CDR3 DNA is TGTGCCAGCAGCCTCGGGTCAGCGAGCTCCTACAATGAGCAGTTCTTC. Protein: CASSLGSASSYNEQFF.

This chain connects TRBV19 to TRBJ2-7; possible D gene TRBD1, 6 bases. Per germline, CDR1 LNHDA and CDR2 SQIVND (reference sequence). Trimming took 5 bases from V and 0 from J, leaving 11 bases between them. CDR3 length: 14 amino acids. The CDR3 sequence: CASSPRGGSYEQYF. The DNA for the CDR3 is TGTGCCAGTAGTCCTAGAGGGGGCTCCTACGAGCAGTACTTC.

The V gene is TRBV7-2, the J gene TRBJ2-7, with D possibly TRBD2 on 5 matching bases. This CDR3 spans 14 amino acids. Germline V lookup: CDR1 SGHTA, CDR2 FQGNSA. V was clipped by 0 bases and J by 6 bases, with 12 bases between them. The CDR3 DNA reads TGTGCCAGCAGCTTAGCCGGGGAGTCTAGCGAGCAGTACTTC. Translation: CASSLAGESSEQYF.

J is TRBJ2-1 and V is TRBV13; D is unresolved. The germline CDR1 and CDR2 sequences are PRHDT and FYEKMQ (reference sequence). CDR3 length: 14 residues. The V and J ends lost 1 base and 7 bases respectively, with 11 bases between them. The CDR3 here is CASSLEPAVNEQFF. CDR3 sequence (DNA): TGTGCCAGCAGCTTAGAACCCGCGGTTAATGAGCAGTTCTTC.

The J gene is TRBJ2-7, the V gene TRBV18; D unresolved. CDR1 is KGHSH and CDR2 is LQKENI in the germline V gene. The CDR3 sequence is 15 residues long. V was shortened by 6 bases and J by 1 base, with 16 bases between the two germline ends. CDR3 region: CASSRTRTASYEQYF. DNA of the CDR3: TGTGCCAGCTCCCGCACCCGGACGGCTTCCTACGAGCAGTACTTC.